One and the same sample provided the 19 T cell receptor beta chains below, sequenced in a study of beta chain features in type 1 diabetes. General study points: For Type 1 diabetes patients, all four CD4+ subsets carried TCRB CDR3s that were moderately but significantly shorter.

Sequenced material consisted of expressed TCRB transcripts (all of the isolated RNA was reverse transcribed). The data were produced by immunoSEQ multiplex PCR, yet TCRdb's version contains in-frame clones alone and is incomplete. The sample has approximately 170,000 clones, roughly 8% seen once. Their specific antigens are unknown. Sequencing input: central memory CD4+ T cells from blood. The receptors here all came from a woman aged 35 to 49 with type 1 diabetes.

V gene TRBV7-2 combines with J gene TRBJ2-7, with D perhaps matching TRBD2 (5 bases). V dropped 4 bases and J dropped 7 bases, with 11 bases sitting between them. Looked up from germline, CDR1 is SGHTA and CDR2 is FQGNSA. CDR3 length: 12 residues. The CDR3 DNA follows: TGTGCCAGCAGCTATGACTCGGGGGAGCAGTACTTC. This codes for CASSYDSGEQYF.

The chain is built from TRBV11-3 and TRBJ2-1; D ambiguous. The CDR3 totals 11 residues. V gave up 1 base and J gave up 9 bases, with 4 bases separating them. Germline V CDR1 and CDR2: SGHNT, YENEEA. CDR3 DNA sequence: TGTGCCAGCAGCTTAGGAGGTGAGCAGTTCTTC. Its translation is CASSLGGEQFF.

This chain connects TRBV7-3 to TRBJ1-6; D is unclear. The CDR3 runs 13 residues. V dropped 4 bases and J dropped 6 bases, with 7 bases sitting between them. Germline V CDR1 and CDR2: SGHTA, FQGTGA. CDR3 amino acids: CASSSTSNSPLHF. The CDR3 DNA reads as TGTGCCAGCAGCTCGACAAGTAATTCACCCCTCCACTTT.

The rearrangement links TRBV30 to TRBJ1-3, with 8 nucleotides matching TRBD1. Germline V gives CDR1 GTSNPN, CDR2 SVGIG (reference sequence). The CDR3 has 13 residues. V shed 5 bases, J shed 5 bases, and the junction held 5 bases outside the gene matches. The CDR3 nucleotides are TGTGCCTGGGCCAGGGGGCGACGAAACACCATATATTTT. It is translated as CAWARGRRNTIYF. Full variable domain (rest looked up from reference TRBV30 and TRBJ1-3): SQTIHQWPATLVQPVGSPLSLECTVEGTSNPNLYWYRQAAGRGLQLLFYSVGIGQISSEVPQNLSASRPQDRQFILSSKKLLLSDSGFYLCAWARGRRNTIYFGEGSWLTVV.

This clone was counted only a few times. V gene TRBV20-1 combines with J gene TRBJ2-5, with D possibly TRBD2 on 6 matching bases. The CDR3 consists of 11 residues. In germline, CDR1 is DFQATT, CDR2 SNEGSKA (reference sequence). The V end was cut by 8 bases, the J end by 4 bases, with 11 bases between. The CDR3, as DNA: TGCAGTCCTAACGGGGGAGAGACCCAGTACTTC. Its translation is CSPNGGETQYF.

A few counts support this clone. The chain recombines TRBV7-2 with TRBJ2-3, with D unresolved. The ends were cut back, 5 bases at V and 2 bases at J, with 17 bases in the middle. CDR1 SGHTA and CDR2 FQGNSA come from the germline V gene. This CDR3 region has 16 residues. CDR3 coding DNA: TGTGCCAGCAGCATCAACTCCCAAGTGCCCACAGATACGCAGTATTTT. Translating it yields CASSINSQVPTDTQYF.

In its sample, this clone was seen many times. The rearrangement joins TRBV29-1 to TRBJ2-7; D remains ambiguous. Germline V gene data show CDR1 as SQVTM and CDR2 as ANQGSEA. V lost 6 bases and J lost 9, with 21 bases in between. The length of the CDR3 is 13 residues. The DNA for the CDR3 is TGCAGCGTCCCCTTTGGTAGGCTACGAGGGCAGTACTTC. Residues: CSVPFGRLRGQYF.

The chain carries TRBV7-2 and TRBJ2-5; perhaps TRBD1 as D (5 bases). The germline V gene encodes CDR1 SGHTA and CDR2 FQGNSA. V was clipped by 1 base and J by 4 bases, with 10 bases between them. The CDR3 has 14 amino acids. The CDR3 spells CASSLGTLLETQYF. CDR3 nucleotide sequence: TGTGCCAGCAGCTTAGGGACACTCTTAGAGACCCAGTACTTC.

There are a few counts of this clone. CDR3 sequence reads: CASSLAAEGTQETQYF. CDR3 DNA sequence: TGCGCCAGCAGCTTGGCTGCCGAGGGCACACAAGAGACCCAGTACTTC. This chain joins TRBV5-1 and TRBJ2-5; TRBD2 might be the D (5 bases). V was pared by 0 bases and J by 2 bases, with 14 bases between. Germline V CDR1 and CDR2: SGHRS, YFSETQ. This CDR3 region has 16 residues.

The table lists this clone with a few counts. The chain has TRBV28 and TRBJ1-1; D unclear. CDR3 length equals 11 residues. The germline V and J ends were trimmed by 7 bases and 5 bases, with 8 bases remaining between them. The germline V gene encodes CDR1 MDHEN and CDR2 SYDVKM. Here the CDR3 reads CASTRGTEAFF. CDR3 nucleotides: TGTGCCAGCACCCGGGGTACTGAAGCTTTCTTT.

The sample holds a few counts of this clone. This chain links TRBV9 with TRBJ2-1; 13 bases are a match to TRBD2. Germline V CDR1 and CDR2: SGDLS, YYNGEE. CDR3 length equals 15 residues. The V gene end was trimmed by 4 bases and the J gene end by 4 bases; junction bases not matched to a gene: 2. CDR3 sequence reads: CASSKGLAGYNEQFF. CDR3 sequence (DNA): TGTGCCAGCAGCAAGGGACTAGCGGGATACAATGAGCAGTTCTTC.

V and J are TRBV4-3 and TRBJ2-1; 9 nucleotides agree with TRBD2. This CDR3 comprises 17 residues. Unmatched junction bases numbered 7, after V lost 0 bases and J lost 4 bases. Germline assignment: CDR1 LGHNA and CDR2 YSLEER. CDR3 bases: TGCGCCAGCAGCCAAGAATTGGCTAGCGGGACTTACAATGAGCAGTTCTTC. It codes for CASSQELASGTYNEQFF.

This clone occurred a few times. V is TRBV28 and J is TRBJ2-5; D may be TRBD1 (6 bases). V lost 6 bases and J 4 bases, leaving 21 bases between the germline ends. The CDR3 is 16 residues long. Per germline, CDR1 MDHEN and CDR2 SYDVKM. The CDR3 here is CASSSVGGRGRETQYF. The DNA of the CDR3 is TGTGCCAGCAGCTCGGTTGGGGGCAGGGGCCGAGAGACCCAGTACTTC.

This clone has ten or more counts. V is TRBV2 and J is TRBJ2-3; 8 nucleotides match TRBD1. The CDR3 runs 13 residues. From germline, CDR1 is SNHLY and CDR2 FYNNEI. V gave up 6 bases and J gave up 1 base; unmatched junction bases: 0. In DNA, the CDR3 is TGTGCCAGCAGGGACAGGGGCACAGATACGCAGTATTTT. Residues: CASRDRGTDTQYF.

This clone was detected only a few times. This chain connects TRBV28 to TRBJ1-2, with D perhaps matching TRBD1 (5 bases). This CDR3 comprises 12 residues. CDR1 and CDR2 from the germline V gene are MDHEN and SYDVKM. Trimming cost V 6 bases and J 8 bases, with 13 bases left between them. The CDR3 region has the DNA TGTGCCAGCAGCAGACAGTTCGACGGCTACACCTTC. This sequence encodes CASSRQFDGYTF.

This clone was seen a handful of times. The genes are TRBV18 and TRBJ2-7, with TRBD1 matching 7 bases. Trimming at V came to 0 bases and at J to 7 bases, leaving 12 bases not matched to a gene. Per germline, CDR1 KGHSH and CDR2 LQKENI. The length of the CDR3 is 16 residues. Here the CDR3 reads CASSPPTGTALMEQYF. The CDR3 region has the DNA TGTGCCAGCTCACCACCAACCGGGACAGCCCTTATGGAGCAGTACTTC.

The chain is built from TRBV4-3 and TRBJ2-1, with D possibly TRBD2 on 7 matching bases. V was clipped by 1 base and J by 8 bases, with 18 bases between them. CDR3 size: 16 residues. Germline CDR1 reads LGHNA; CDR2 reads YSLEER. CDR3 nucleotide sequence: TGCGCCAGCAGCCAAGGGGGGGGCCCCGGCGTCGATGAGCAGTTCTTC. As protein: CASSQGGGPGVDEQFF.

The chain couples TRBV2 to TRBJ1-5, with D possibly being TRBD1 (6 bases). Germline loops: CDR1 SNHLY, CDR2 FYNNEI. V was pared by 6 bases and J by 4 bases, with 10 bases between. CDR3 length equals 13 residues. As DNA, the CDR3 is TGTGCCAGCAGACAGGGAGAAAATCAGCCCCAGCATTTT. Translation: CASRQGENQPQHF. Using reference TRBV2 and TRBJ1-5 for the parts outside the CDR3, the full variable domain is EPEVTQTPSHQVTQMGQEVILRCVPISNHLYFYWYRQILGQKVEFLVSFYNNEISEKSEIFDDQFSVERPDGSNFTLKIRSTKLEDSAMYFCASRQGENQPQHFGDGTRLSIL.

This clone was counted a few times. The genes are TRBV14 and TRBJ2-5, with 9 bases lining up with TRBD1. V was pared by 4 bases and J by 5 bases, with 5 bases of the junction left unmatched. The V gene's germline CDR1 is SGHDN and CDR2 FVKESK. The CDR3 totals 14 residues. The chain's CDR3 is CASSLTGGIETQYF. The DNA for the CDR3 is TGTGCCAGCAGCCTTACAGGGGGCATCGAGACCCAGTACTTC.